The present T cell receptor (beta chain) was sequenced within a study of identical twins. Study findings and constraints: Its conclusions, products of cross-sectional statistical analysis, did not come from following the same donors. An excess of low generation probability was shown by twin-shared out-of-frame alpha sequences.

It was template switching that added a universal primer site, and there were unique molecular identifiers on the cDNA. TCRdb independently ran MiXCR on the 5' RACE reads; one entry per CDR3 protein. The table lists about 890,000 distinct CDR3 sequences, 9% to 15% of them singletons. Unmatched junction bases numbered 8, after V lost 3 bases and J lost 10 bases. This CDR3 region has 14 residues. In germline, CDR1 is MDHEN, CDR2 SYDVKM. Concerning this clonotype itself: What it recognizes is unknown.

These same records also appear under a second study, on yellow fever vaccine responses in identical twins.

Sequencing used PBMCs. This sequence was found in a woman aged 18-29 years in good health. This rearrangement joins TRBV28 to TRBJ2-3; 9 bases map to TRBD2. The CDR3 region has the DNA TGTGCCAGCAGTTTTTCGCGGGAGGGTTCCTCGCAGTATTTT. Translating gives CASSFSREGSSQYF.